This is a list of T cell receptor beta chains from one sample in a study of regulatory T cells in long-lasting Graves disease. TCRdb analysed the multiplex PCR reads with MiXCR anew, one entry per CDR3 protein. The sample holds roughly 500,000 distinct CDR3 sequences, about 14% seen once. A further study also used this sample, focusing on T cells in Graves' hyperthyroidism and ophthalmopathy.

The sample in question was peripheral blood mononuclear cells (PBMCs), obtained at new diagnosis, from a patient treated with antithyroid drugs. Receptor source: a man aged 30-40 years with Graves disease. CDR3s include the opening cysteine and the closing phenylalanine or tryptophan. The order of the fields is J gene, D gene, V gene, clone size, CDR3 DNA, CDR3 protein. A D gene is named only where the DNA matches it firmly. Size is omitted from some rows. Given values are once, few, many or a class for expanded clones.

TRBJ1-4,.,TRBV30,few,TGTGCCTGGACAGGGTTAGATGAAAAACTGTTTTTT,CAWTGLDEKLFF
TRBJ2-3,TRBD2,TRBV9,.,TGTGCCAGCAGCGAATATAGCGGGAGTGGGGTTACGCAGTATTTT,CASSEYSGSGVTQYF
TRBJ2-1,TRBD1,TRBV27,many,TGTGCCAGCAGTCTCGGCACCGGGACAGGGGGCTTATACTCCTACAATGAGCAGTTCTTC,CASSLGTGTGGLYSYNEQFF
TRBJ2-7,.,TRBV14,few,TGTGCCAGCAGCCAAGAACAGTCTTACGAGCAGTACTTC,CASSQEQSYEQYF
TRBJ2-7,.,TRBV3-1,many,TGTGCCAGCAGCGCGTCCTTTGATTACGAGCAGTACTTC,CASSASFDYEQYF
TRBJ2-1,TRBD1,TRBV20-1,many,TGCAGTGCTAGACGGACAGGCCTGTACAATGAGCAGTTCTTC,CSARRTGLYNEQFF
TRBJ2-1,TRBD2,TRBV12-3/TRBV12-4,.,TGTGCCAGCAGCCCTTCCCCCGGGAGGGACAATGAGCAGTTCTTC,CASSPSPGRDNEQFF
TRBJ1-3,.,TRBV5-1,.,TGCGCCAGCAGCCTTCGGTCGGGCGGGAGCTCTGGAAACACCATATATTTT,CASSLRSGGSSGNTIYF
TRBJ1-6,TRBD1,TRBV28,many,TGTGCCAGCAGGTCCTGGACAGGGGCAGGGAATTCACCCCTCCACTTT,CASRSWTGAGNSPLHF
TRBJ2-7,.,TRBV20-1,few,TGCAGTGCTAGAGTGGAAACTAGTCCCACTACCGAGTACTTC,CSARVETSPTTEYF
TRBJ1-2,TRBD1,TRBV7-2,many,TGTGCCAGCAACCTCCAGGGGGGGCCTAACTATGGCTACACCTTC,CASNLQGGPNYGYTF
TRBJ2-1,TRBD2,TRBV12-3/TRBV12-4,many,TGTGCCAGCAGTTTCTGGGCGGGAGGGGACAATGAGCAGTTCTTC,CASSFWAGGDNEQFF
TRBJ2-2,TRBD2,TRBV4-1,many,TGTGCCAGCGGGACTAGCGGAAACACCGGGGAGCTGTTTTTT,CASGTSGNTGELFF
TRBJ1-5,TRBD1,TRBV5-1,.,TGCGCCAGCAGTTATACAGGGGGCGCTCAACAGCCCCAGCATTTT,CASSYTGGAQQPQHF
TRBJ1-5,TRBD1,TRBV7-2,.,TGTGCCAGCAGCTTAGCAGATATACAGGGGCCGCGGCAGCCCCAGCATTTT,CASSLADIQGPRQPQHF
TRBJ2-5,TRBD2,TRBV20-1,many,TGCAGTGCTAGTTGGGCGGGAGGGCAGGAGACCCAGTACTTC,CSASWAGGQETQYF
TRBJ2-1,TRBD1,TRBV11-2,many,TGTGCCAGCAGCCGAGGGGGCAACTACAATGAGCAGTTCTTC,CASSRGGNYNEQFF
TRBJ2-1,.,TRBV20-1,many,TGCAGTGCTAGACCTCCTAGCTCCTACAATGAGCAGTTCTTC,CSARPPSSYNEQFF
TRBJ1-2,.,TRBV14,few,TGTGCCAGCAGCCAAGACAACGGTGGTGTTGACTACACCTTC,CASSQDNGGVDYTF
TRBJ1-3,TRBD1,TRBV27,.,TGTGCCAGCAGTTCACCCAGGACAGGCAACACCATATATTTT,CASSSPRTGNTIYF
TRBJ1-1,.,TRBV2,many,TGTGCCAGCAGTACTGGACAGCCGAACACTGAAGCTTTCTTT,CASSTGQPNTEAFF
TRBJ1-5,.,TRBV19,few,TGTGCCAGTAATCATATCAATCAGCCCCAGCATTTT,CASNHINQPQHF
TRBJ1-4,.,TRBV27,.,TGTGCCAGCAGTTTAGGAGGGAGAGGTGAAAAACTGTTTTTT,CASSLGGRGEKLFF